The 22 T cell receptor beta chains presented below share a single source sample, sequenced in a study of OX40 agonist ivuxolimab in advanced cancers. Generated by immunoSEQ multiplex PCR, the TCRdb table keeps only in-frame clones and is missing some. The repertoire includes 45,000 to 75,000 clones, about 85% of them detected once, and over 1% sits in the top ten. The material was CD4+ or CD8+ T cells sorted from blood, obtained in a trial of the OX40 agonist ivuxolimab. Receptors were obtained from an adult with an advanced solid tumor such as melanoma, head and neck, liver or kidney cancer.

The chain links TRBV29-1 to TRBJ2-7, with 9 bases that match TRBD1. Germline CDR1 is SQVTM and CDR2 is ANQGSEA. CDR3 size: 14 residues. Unmatched junction bases numbered 6, after V lost 6 bases and J lost 0 bases. The CDR3 loop is CSVRGQGSSYEQYF. The CDR3 DNA sequence: TGCAGCGTGCGGGGACAGGGATCCTCCTACGAGCAGTACTTC.

This clone was seen a few times. The V call is TRBV10-3, the J call TRBJ2-7, with 8 bases that match TRBD1. From germline, CDR1 is ENHRY and CDR2 SYGVKD. Losses at the gene ends were 7 bases for V and 3 bases for J; bases not matched to a gene: 14. The CDR3 length is 16 residues. The CDR3 protein is CAIKADRVWVGYEQYF. The CDR3 coding sequence is TGTGCCATCAAGGCGGACAGGGTATGGGTTGGCTACGAGCAGTACTTC.

V gene TRBV5-5 combines with J gene TRBJ2-2; TRBD1 matches at 9 bases. The CDR3 consists of 16 residues. Germline-derived CDR1 and CDR2 are SGHKS and YYEKEE (reference sequence). The V gene end was trimmed by 2 bases and the J gene end by 5 bases; junction bases not matched to a gene: 7. The CDR3 region is CASSFRTGAKTGELFF. DNA of the CDR3: TGTGCCAGCAGCTTCAGGACAGGGGCAAAAACCGGGGAGCTGTTTTTT.

This rearrangement joins TRBV6-1 to TRBJ2-5; 7 nucleotides align to TRBD1. This CDR3 is built from 15 residues. Unmatched junction bases numbered 10, after V lost 4 bases and J lost 5 bases. From germline, CDR1 is MNHNS and CDR2 SASEGT. CDR3 sequence reads: CASSVLRGMEETQYF. The CDR3 coding sequence is TGTGCCAGCAGTGTTCTCAGGGGGATGGAGGAGACCCAGTACTTC.

The gene calls are TRBV7-3 and TRBJ1-3; weak D call: TRBD1 (5 bases). This CDR3 spans 13 amino acids. Germline CDR1 SGHTA, CDR2 FQGTGA. With 5 bases removed from V and 9 bases from J, the gap between germline ends came to 14 bases. This CDR3 is CASSPGRGSTIYF. The CDR3 region has the DNA TGTGCCAGCAGCCCTGGACGGGGCTCCACCATATATTTT.

This clone was recorded once. V gene TRBV10-2 combines with J gene TRBJ2-3; 8 bases match TRBD2. V was pared by 8 bases and J by 0 bases, with 7 bases of the junction left unmatched. The germline gives CDR1 WSHSY, CDR2 SAAADI. CDR3 length: 15 amino acids. The CDR3 bases are TGCGCCAGCCGGGATACTAGCGGCAGCACAGATACGCAGTATTTT. As protein: CASRDTSGSTDTQYF.

The chain is built from TRBV10-3 and TRBJ1-1, with D possibly TRBD1 on 5 matching bases. Germline values: CDR1 ENHRY, CDR2 SYGVKD. V was cut by 5 bases and J by 1 base, with 14 bases left in between. This CDR3 contains 15 residues. CDR3 nucleotide sequence: TGTGCCATCAGTAAAAGGGACGGGGAGAACACTGAAGCTTTCTTT. It specifies CAISKRDGENTEAFF.

This chain links TRBV7-9 with TRBJ2-6; a possible D gene is TRBD2 (6 bases). Trimming pared 3 bases from V and 1 base from J, leaving 7 bases between. CDR3 length: 15 amino acids. Germline lookup yields CDR1 SEHNR and CDR2 FQNEAQ (reference sequence). The CDR3: CASSFGGSGANVLTF. CDR3 DNA sequence: TGTGCCAGCAGCTTTGGGGGGTCTGGGGCCAACGTCCTGACTTTC.

V gene TRBV19 combines with J gene TRBJ1-5, with a tentative D call TRBD1 (5 bases). CDR3 length: 15 residues. Trimming shortened V by 6 bases and J by 6 bases, and 18 bases separated the two germline ends. The germline CDR1 and CDR2 sequences are LNHDA and SQIVND (reference sequence). CDR3 sequence reads: CASSRSGLPGQPQHF. CDR3 DNA: TGTGCCAGTAGCCGGTCGGGGCTACCAGGTCAGCCCCAGCATTTT. Full variable domain (rest looked up from reference TRBV19 and TRBJ1-5): DGGITQSPKYLFRKEGQNVTLSCEQNLNHDAMYWYRQDPGQGLRLIYYSQIVNDFQKGDIAEGYSVSREKKESFPLTVTSAQKNPTAFYLCASSRSGLPGQPQHFGDGTRLSIL.

The chain carries TRBV5-6 and TRBJ2-7, with D tentatively TRBD1 (6 bases). CDR3 size: 12 residues. Germline V gene data show CDR1 as SGHDT and CDR2 as YYEEEE. With 5 bases removed from V and 7 bases from J, the gap between germline ends came to 13 bases. The CDR3 loop is CASSRGQPEQYF. Written as DNA, the CDR3 is TGTGCCAGCAGTAGAGGACAGCCGGAGCAGTACTTC.

This rearrangement joins TRBV5-4 to TRBJ1-1; 8 nucleotides align to TRBD1. CDR1 and CDR2 from the germline V gene are SGHNT and YYREEE (reference sequence). This CDR3 spans 14 amino acids. J was trimmed by 2 bases and V by 2 bases; bases with no gene match: 2. CDR3 residues: CASSFDRGNTEAFF. The CDR3 DNA is TGTGCCAGCAGCTTTGACAGGGGTAACACTGAAGCTTTCTTT.

The chain recombines TRBV19 with TRBJ1-1; D might be TRBD1 (6 bases). The ends were cut back, 1 base at V and 1 base at J, with 16 bases in the middle. The CDR3 totals 17 residues. In germline, CDR1 is LNHDA, CDR2 SQIVND (reference sequence). CDR3 region: CASSIATGLRRNTEAFF. The CDR3 DNA follows: TGTGCCAGTAGTATAGCCACAGGGCTACGGAGGAACACTGAAGCTTTCTTT.

The gene calls are TRBV30 and TRBJ1-6; D gene unclear. The CDR3 length is 14 residues. Trimming left V 0 bases short and J 9 bases short, with 12 bases between. CDR1 GTSNPN and CDR2 SVGIG come from the germline V gene (reference sequence). Here the CDR3 DNA reads TGTGCCTGGAGTGTTGGTCCCCGGGGTTCACCCCTCCACTTT. Protein product: CAWSVGPRGSPLHF. The whole variable domain, remainder taken from reference TRBV30 and TRBJ1-6, is SQTIHQWPATLVQPVGSPLSLECTVEGTSNPNLYWYRQAAGRGLQLLFYSVGIGQISSEVPQNLSASRPQDRQFILSSKKLLLSDSGFYLCAWSVGPRGSPLHFGNGTRLTVT.

The rearrangement links TRBV11-3 to TRBJ2-4; TRBD2 agrees at 8 bases. V shed 4 bases and J 6 bases; nucleotides not matched to a gene: 5. In germline, CDR1 is SGHNT, CDR2 YENEEA. The CDR3 sequence is 14 residues long. In nucleotides, the CDR3 is TGTGCCAGCAGCTCGGGACTAGGGAGAAACATTCAGTACTTC. Residues: CASSSGLGRNIQYF.

The chain has TRBV19 and TRBJ1-1, with a possible D match to TRBD1 (5 bases). Germline loops: CDR1 LNHDA, CDR2 SQIVND (reference sequence). This CDR3 has 13 amino acids. Trimming removed 1 base at V and 11 bases at J, with 14 bases between. The CDR3 DNA is TGTGCCAGTAGTATAGTGGATTGGGACGGCGCTTTCTTT. Encoded protein: CASSIVDWDGAFF.

The chain has TRBV11-1 and TRBJ2-7; 7 bases align to TRBD1. Looked up from germline, CDR1 is SGHAT and CDR2 is FQDESV (reference sequence). The CDR3 length is 14 residues. The trim removed 5 bases at V and 1 base at J, leaving 5 bases unmatched. CDR3 protein: CASSLDRLSYEQYF. CDR3 sequence (DNA): TGTGCCAGCAGCCTGGACAGGCTATCCTACGAGCAGTACTTC.

The chain joins TRBV5-5 to TRBJ2-7, with D possibly TRBD2 on 5 matching bases. The CDR3 has 14 residues. Germline CDR1 reads SGHKS; CDR2 reads YYEKEE (reference sequence). V was cut by 5 bases and J by 3 bases, with 15 bases left in between. The CDR3 is CASSMALAFYEQYF. CDR3 DNA sequence: TGTGCCAGCAGTATGGCTCTAGCTTTCTACGAGCAGTACTTC. Variable domain in full (rest from reference TRBV5-5 and TRBJ2-7): DAGVTQSPTHLIKTRGQQVTLRCSPISGHKSVSWYQQVLGQGPQFIFQYYEKEERGRGNFPDRFSARQFPNYSSELNVNALLLGDSALYLCASSMALAFYEQYFGPGTRLTVT.

This chain connects TRBV18 to TRBJ1-5, with TRBD1 as a possible D gene (5 bases). This CDR3 has 16 residues. Germline CDR1 KGHSH, CDR2 LQKENI. Trimming took off 0 bases at V and 6 bases at J, with 15 bases between the two ends. CDR3 coding DNA: TGTGCCAGCTCACCACCGGGAGGGGAGGGGAGTCAGCCCCAGCATTTT. Residues: CASSPPGGEGSQPQHF.

V usage is TRBV10-3 and J usage is TRBJ1-4; tentative D call: TRBD1 (5 bases). CDR1 ENHRY and CDR2 SYGVKD come from the germline V gene. The CDR3 contains 14 residues. Trimming pared 6 bases from V and 0 bases from J, leaving 8 bases between. The CDR3 sequence: CAIRSGATNEKLFF. DNA for the CDR3: TGTGCCATCAGATCGGGGGCAACTAATGAAAAACTGTTTTTT.

The V gene is TRBV4-1, the J gene TRBJ1-4; unclear D gene. V shed 7 bases and J shed 0 bases, with 12 bases lying between them. Germline CDR1 MGHRA, CDR2 YSYEKL. The CDR3 extends over 15 amino acids. The CDR3 loop is CASKFPGATNEKLFF. CDR3 nucleotide sequence: TGCGCCAGCAAGTTCCCCGGAGCAACTAATGAAAAACTGTTTTTT.

The chain uses TRBV19 and TRBJ1-5; D is uncertain. The CDR3 length is 14 residues. Trimming stripped 3 bases from V and 15 bases from J, with 21 bases between. Germline V lookup: CDR1 LNHDA, CDR2 SQIVND (reference sequence). CDR3 loop: CASSINNAPRVTHF. Here the CDR3 DNA reads TGTGCCAGTAGTATTAATAACGCCCCGAGGGTGACGCATTTT.

The chain links TRBV19 to TRBJ2-7; the D is unclear. CDR3 length equals 14 residues. CDR1 and CDR2 from the germline V gene are LNHDA and SQIVND (reference sequence). Trimming removed 1 base at V and 3 bases at J, with 10 bases between. Written as DNA, the CDR3 is TGTGCCAGTAGTATAGCCAACAGCTACTACGAGCAGTACTTC. Its translation: CASSIANSYYEQYF.